A single sample gave rise to the 25 T cell receptor beta chains below, sequenced in a study of shared clonotypes between healthy human individuals. Profiling relied on immunoSEQ multiplex PCR, and the TCRdb table lists in-frame clones only, not all of them. The sample contains about 1.5 million clones, 95% to 99% of which appear only once. Material for sequencing was naive CD4+ T cells sorted from blood. The subset: CD45RA+ positively selected. All receptors derive from a man aged 30-40 years in good health.

This sequence joins TRBV7-9 and TRBJ2-7, with D perhaps being TRBD1 or TRBD2 (5 bases each). V was shortened by 4 bases and J by 2 bases, with 12 bases between the two germline ends. This CDR3 contains 14 residues. Per germline, CDR1 SEHNR and CDR2 FQNEAQ (reference sequence). In DNA form, the CDR3 reads TGTGCCAGCAGCTCGGGACGTGGACCCTACGAGCAGTACTTC. It yields the protein CASSSGRGPYEQYF.

Worth noting for this clone: Other DNA sequences in this specimen translate into the identical CDR3. The chain uses TRBV18 and TRBJ2-7; the match to TRBD1 covers 9 bases. V shed 3 bases and J 2 bases; nucleotides not matched to a gene: 2. This CDR3 has 14 amino acids. The germline V gene has CDR1 KGHSH and CDR2 LQKENI. CDR3 region: CASSPGQGPYEQYF. DNA of the CDR3: TGTGCCAGCTCACCGGGACAGGGTCCCTACGAGCAGTACTTC.

V gene TRBV4-3 combines with J gene TRBJ2-7; D unresolved. Trimming took 4 bases from V and 1 from J, leaving 11 bases between them. Germline V gene lookup returns CDR1 LGHNA and CDR2 YSLEER. The CDR3 is 14 residues long. The DNA for the CDR3 is TGCGCCAGCAGCCTAGAAGTTTCGTCCTACGAGCAGTACTTC. Its translation is CASSLEVSSYEQYF.

J is TRBJ2-1 and V is TRBV2; TRBD2 agrees at 8 bases. Unmatched junction bases numbered 3, after V lost 1 base and J lost 10 bases. Germline CDR1 is SNHLY and CDR2 is FYNNEI. This CDR3 has 13 amino acids. The CDR3 loop reads CASSEGLAREQFF. The DNA of the CDR3 is TGTGCCAGCAGTGAAGGACTAGCGCGGGAGCAGTTCTTC.

The chain uses TRBV10-1 and TRBJ2-7, with D possibly TRBD1 on 5 matching bases. There are 14 residues in the CDR3. Germline loops: CDR1 WNHNN, CDR2 SYGVQD (reference sequence). V lost 0 bases and J lost 5, with 11 bases in between. The CDR3 sequence is CASSESIWGHEQYF. DNA of the CDR3: TGCGCCAGCAGTGAGTCAATTTGGGGCCACGAGCAGTACTTC.

A note on this clone: The same CDR3 is also encoded by other DNA sequences in this sample. This chain joins TRBV30 and TRBJ1-5; 7 bases map to TRBD1. From germline, CDR1 is GTSNPN and CDR2 SVGIG (reference sequence). The trim removed 4 bases at V and 4 bases at J, leaving 4 bases unmatched. This CDR3 has 13 amino acids. The DNA for the CDR3 is TGTGCCTGGAACCCAGGGGGAAATCAGCCCCAGCATTTT. Its protein product is CAWNPGGNQPQHF.

This rearrangement joins TRBV5-1 to TRBJ2-1; 7 bases are shared with TRBD1. The J segment lost 10 bases and the V segment lost 0 bases, leaving 7 bases of the junction unmatched. From germline, CDR1 is SGHRS and CDR2 YFSETQ. CDR3 length equals 14 residues. The CDR3 region is CASSLGQGETEQFF. The CDR3 bases are TGCGCCAGCAGCTTGGGACAGGGAGAAACGGAGCAGTTCTTC.

The chain carries TRBV5-4 and TRBJ2-5, with a weak D call TRBD2 (6 bases). Deletions cut 2 bases from V and 2 bases from J, with 13 bases between. Germline V gene sequence: CDR1 SGHNT, CDR2 YYREEE (reference sequence). The CDR3 covers 15 residues. CDR3 loop: CASSLPGVGQETQYF. CDR3 bases: TGTGCCAGCAGCTTACCGGGGGTGGGGCAAGAGACCCAGTACTTC.

The gene calls are TRBV27 and TRBJ1-5; D ambiguous. Between the trimmed V and J ends, which lost 5 bases and 1 base, there was a span of 12 bases. This CDR3 comprises 15 residues. Germline CDR1 MNHEY, CDR2 SMNVEV (reference sequence). The CDR3 DNA reads TGTGCCAGCAGTCCACTGGGTGAGAGCAATCAGCCCCAGCATTTT. Amino acids: CASSPLGESNQPQHF.

The chain carries TRBV5-1 and TRBJ1-4; no clear D. The germline V gene has CDR1 SGHRS and CDR2 YFSETQ. Trimming shortened V by 2 bases and J by 8 bases, and 13 bases separated the two germline ends. The CDR3 runs to 14 residues. The CDR3 DNA reads TGCGCCAGCAGCTTAGGACGGGTGAGCGAAAAACTGTTTTTT. Translating gives CASSLGRVSEKLFF.

The chain is built from TRBV10-3 and TRBJ2-7, with 8 bases identical to TRBD2. This CDR3 spans 16 amino acids. Germline assignment: CDR1 ENHRY and CDR2 SYGVKD. V shed 4 bases and J 6 bases; nucleotides not matched to a gene: 14. The CDR3 loop reads CAISVATSEERGEQYF. For the CDR3, the DNA is TGTGCCATCAGTGTAGCGACTAGCGAGGAAAGAGGCGAGCAGTACTTC.

V and J are TRBV6-6 and TRBJ2-3; D is perhaps TRBD2 (6 bases). Germline values: CDR1 MNHNY, CDR2 SVGAGI (reference sequence). CDR3 length: 12 amino acids. Trimming left V 7 bases short and J 6 bases short, with 11 bases between. CDR3 nucleotide sequence: TGTGCCAGCACCGGACTATTCGATACGCAGTATTTT. This sequence encodes CASTGLFDTQYF.

The chain employs TRBV7-2 and TRBJ2-7; perhaps TRBD1 as D (5 bases). Germline V gene lookup returns CDR1 SGHTA and CDR2 FQGNSA. Trimming took 1 base from V and 2 from J, leaving 18 bases between them. This CDR3 is built from 17 residues. The CDR3 region is CASSLDSGWLGAYEQYF. For the CDR3, the DNA is TGTGCCAGCAGCTTAGATAGTGGTTGGCTAGGGGCCTACGAGCAGTACTTC.

The chain is built from TRBV28 and TRBJ2-7, with 10 bases matching TRBD2. V lost 3 bases to trimming and J lost 0 bases; unmatched junction nucleotides: 2. The CDR3 consists of 15 residues. Germline CDR1 is MDHEN and CDR2 is SYDVKM. Here the CDR3 reads CASSFSGRNSYEQYF. CDR3 bases: TGTGCCAGCAGTTTTAGCGGGAGGAACTCCTACGAGCAGTACTTC. The variable domain in full, completed from reference TRBV28 and TRBJ2-7, reads DVKVTQSSRYLVKRTGEKVFLECVQDMDHENMFWYRQDPGLGLRLIYFSYDVKMKEKGDIPEGYSVSREKKERFSLILESASTNQTSMYLCASSFSGRNSYEQYFGPGTRLTVT.

V gene TRBV5-1 combines with J gene TRBJ2-2; D call uncertain. Germline V gene sequence: CDR1 SGHRS, CDR2 YFSETQ. Trimming removed 2 bases from V and 0 bases from J, with 8 bases in between. The CDR3 loop spans 15 amino acids. The CDR3 DNA reads as TGCGCCAGCAGCTTCATAACCCCGAACACCGGGGAGCTGTTTTTT. Encoded protein: CASSFITPNTGELFF.

The V call is TRBV5-1, the J call TRBJ2-7; 13 bases agree with TRBD2. CDR3 length: 17 residues. V gave up 2 bases and J gave up 4 bases; unmatched junction bases: 9. In germline, CDR1 is SGHRS, CDR2 YFSETQ. The CDR3 protein is CASSLLAGGPTKYEQYF. Here the CDR3 DNA reads TGCGCCAGCAGCTTACTAGCGGGAGGGCCAACGAAATACGAGCAGTACTTC. Based on the CDR3 plus reference TRBV5-1 and TRBJ2-7, the full variable domain is KAGVTQTPRYLIKTRGQQVTLSCSPISGHRSVSWYQQTPGQGLQFLFEYFSETQRNKGNFPGRFSGRQFSNSRSEMNVSTLELGDSALYLCASSLLAGGPTKYEQYFGPGTRLTVT.

This clone was detected only once. The identical CDR3 is also encoded by other nucleotide sequences in the sample. The CDR3 bases are TGCGCCAGCAGCTCACAGGGAGCTGGAAACACCATATATTTT. Encoded protein: CASSSQGAGNTIYF. This chain joins TRBV5-1 and TRBJ1-3, with D maybe TRBD1 (6 bases). Trimming stripped 3 bases from V and 2 bases from J, with 9 bases between. CDR3 length: 14 amino acids. CDR1 is SGHRS and CDR2 is YFSETQ in the germline V gene.

In the case of this clone: Within the sample, other DNA sequences also encode this same CDR3. The chain recombines TRBV5-1 with TRBJ1-1; no reliable D call. Germline V gives CDR1 SGHRS, CDR2 YFSETQ. Trimming took off 0 bases at V and 1 base at J, with 7 bases between the two ends. The CDR3 length is 14 residues. The CDR3 sequence is CASSLGAPNTEAFF. The CDR3 DNA is TGCGCCAGCAGCTTGGGGGCCCCGAACACTGAAGCTTTCTTT.

The V gene is TRBV10-2, the J gene TRBJ2-5; 9 bases are a match to TRBD1. V shed 5 bases, J shed 3 bases, and the junction held 4 bases outside the gene matches. CDR3 length: 14 amino acids. Looked up from germline, CDR1 is WSHSY and CDR2 is SAAADI. CDR3 sequence reads: CASSPGQGKETQYF. The CDR3 DNA reads as TGCGCCAGCAGTCCGGGACAGGGCAAAGAGACCCAGTACTTC.

About this clone itself: Relative to the germline gene, one junction end is altered; a read error may explain this. This rearrangement joins TRBV7-9 to TRBJ2-5, with unresolved D. The CDR3 covers 12 residues. Looked up from germline, CDR1 is SEHNR and CDR2 is FQNEAQ (reference sequence). Written as DNA, the CDR3 is TGTGCCAGCAGCTTACAGGATCTACTGGTGGACTTC. It specifies CASSLQDLLVDF.

This clone has just one count. J is TRBJ2-1 and V is TRBV29-1, with TRBD2 matching 10 bases. The junction had 9 bases not matched to a gene; V was cut back by 7 bases and J by 9 bases. Per germline, CDR1 SQVTM and CDR2 ANQGSEA. The CDR3 sequence is 13 residues long. This chain's CDR3 is CSAKLAGDGEQFF. CDR3 nucleotides: TGCAGCGCCAAGCTAGCGGGAGATGGTGAGCAGTTCTTC.

This chain links TRBV10-3 with TRBJ1-2; D may be TRBD1 (5 bases). CDR1 is ENHRY, CDR2 SYGVKD, per germline. V was trimmed by 10 bases and J by 0 bases, leaving 9 bases between them. The CDR3 covers 12 residues. CDR3: CASQTANYGYTF. The CDR3 DNA reads as TGTGCCAGTCAGACAGCTAACTATGGCTACACCTTC.

This chain joins TRBV9 and TRBJ2-7; tentatively, D is TRBD2 (6 bases). V was shortened by 5 bases and J by 2 bases, with 26 bases between the two germline ends. The CDR3 consists of 18 residues. The V gene's germline CDR1 is SGDLS and CDR2 YYNGEE. DNA of the CDR3: TGTGCCAGCAGTATAGGGGTGGGTTGGGGGGAGCCCCCCTACGAGCAGTACTTC. Amino acid sequence: CASSIGVGWGEPPYEQYF. Based on the CDR3 plus reference TRBV9 and TRBJ2-7, the full variable domain is DSGVTQTPKHLITATGQRVTLRCSPRSGDLSVYWYQQSLDQGLQFLIQYYNGEERAKGNILERFSAQQFPDLHSELNLSSLELGDSALYFCASSIGVGWGEPPYEQYFGPGTRLTVT.

Remarks on this clone: Additional DNA sequences in this sample encode the identical CDR3. The chain carries TRBV9 and TRBJ2-3; TRBD1 matches at 7 bases. This CDR3 region has 14 residues. Germline-derived CDR1 and CDR2 are SGDLS and YYNGEE. The V segment lost 4 bases and the J segment 0 bases; nucleotides outside the gene matches: 2. This chain's CDR3 is CASSPTGSTDTQYF. For the CDR3, the DNA is TGTGCCAGCAGCCCGACAGGGAGCACAGATACGCAGTATTTT.

The chain combines TRBV30 with TRBJ2-3; 8 bases align to TRBD2. From germline, CDR1 is GTSNPN and CDR2 SVGIG (reference sequence). The V and J ends lost 2 bases and 1 base, in that order; junction bases with no gene match: 8. This CDR3 has 16 residues. The DNA of the CDR3 is TGTGCCTGGAGTATGTTTGCTAGCGGGCGCACAGATACGCAGTATTTT. As protein: CAWSMFASGRTDTQYF.